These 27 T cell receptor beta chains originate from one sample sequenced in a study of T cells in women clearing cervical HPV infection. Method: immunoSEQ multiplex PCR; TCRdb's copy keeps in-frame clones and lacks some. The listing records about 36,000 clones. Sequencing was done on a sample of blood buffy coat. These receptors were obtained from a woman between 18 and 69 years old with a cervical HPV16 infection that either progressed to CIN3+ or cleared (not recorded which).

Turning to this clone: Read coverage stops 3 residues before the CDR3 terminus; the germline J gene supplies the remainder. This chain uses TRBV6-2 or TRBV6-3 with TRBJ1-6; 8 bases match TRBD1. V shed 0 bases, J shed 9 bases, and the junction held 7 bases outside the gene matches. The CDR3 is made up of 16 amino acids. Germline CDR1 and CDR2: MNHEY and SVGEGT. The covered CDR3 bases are TGTGCCAGCAGTTACTCGACAGGGGTCTTTAGTTCACCC. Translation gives CASSYSTGVFSSP. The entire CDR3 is CASSYSTGVFSSPLHF.

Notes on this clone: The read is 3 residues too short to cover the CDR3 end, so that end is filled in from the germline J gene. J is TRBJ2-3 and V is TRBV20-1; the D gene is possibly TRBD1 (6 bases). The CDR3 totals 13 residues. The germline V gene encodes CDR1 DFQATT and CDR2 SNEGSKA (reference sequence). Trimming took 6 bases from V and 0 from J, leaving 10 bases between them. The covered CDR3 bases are TGCAGTGCCCCGCAGGGGAGCACAGATACG. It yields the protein CSAPQGSTDT. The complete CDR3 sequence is CSAPQGSTDTQYF.

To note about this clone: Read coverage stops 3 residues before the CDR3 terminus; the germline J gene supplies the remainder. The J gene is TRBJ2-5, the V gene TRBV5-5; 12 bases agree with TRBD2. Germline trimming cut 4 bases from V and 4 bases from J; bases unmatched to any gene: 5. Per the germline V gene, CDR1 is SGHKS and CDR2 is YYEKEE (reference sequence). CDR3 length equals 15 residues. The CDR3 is CASSQTTSGGETQYF. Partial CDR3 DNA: TGTGCCAGCAGCCAGACGACTAGCGGGGGAGAGACC.

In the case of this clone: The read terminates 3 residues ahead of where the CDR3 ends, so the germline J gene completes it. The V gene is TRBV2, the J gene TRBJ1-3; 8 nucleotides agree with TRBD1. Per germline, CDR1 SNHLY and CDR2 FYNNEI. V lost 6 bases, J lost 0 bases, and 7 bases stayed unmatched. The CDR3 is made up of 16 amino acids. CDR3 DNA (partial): TGTGCCAGCAGCCGGGACAGGCCGAACTCTGGAAACACC. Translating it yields CASSRDRPNSGNT. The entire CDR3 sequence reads CASSRDRPNSGNTIYF.

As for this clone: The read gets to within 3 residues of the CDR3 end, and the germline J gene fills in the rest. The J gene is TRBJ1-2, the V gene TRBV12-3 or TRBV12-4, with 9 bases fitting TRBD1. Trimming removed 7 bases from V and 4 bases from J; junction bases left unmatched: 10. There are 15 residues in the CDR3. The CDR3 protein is CASKVGQGSVYGYTF. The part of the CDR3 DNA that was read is TGTGCCAGCAAAGTGGGACAGGGAAGTGTCTATGGC.

CDR3 protein: CASSEGSGGNAGELFF. The CDR3 DNA, read in part, is TGTGCCAGCAGTGAAGGTTCCGGGGGGAATGCCGGGGAG. The rearrangement links TRBV6-1 to TRBJ2-2; 7 bases are a match to TRBD2. The read ends 3 residues early relative to the CDR3; the germline J gene fills the gap. Looked up from germline, CDR1 is MNHNS and CDR2 is SASEGT. The CDR3 runs to 16 residues. J lost 6 bases, V lost 1 base, and 8 bases had no gene match.

CDR3 residues: CASSYGTGHLTQYF. The DNA read from the CDR3 is TGTGCCAGCAGCTACGGGACAGGGCACCTTACG. The chain carries TRBV7-2 and TRBJ2-3; 9 bases are a match to TRBD1. Read coverage stops 3 residues before the CDR3 terminus; the germline J gene supplies the remainder. Trimming removed 4 bases from V and 8 bases from J; junction bases left unmatched: 7. The CDR3 loop spans 14 amino acids. Germline CDR1 reads SGHTA; CDR2 reads FQGNSA.

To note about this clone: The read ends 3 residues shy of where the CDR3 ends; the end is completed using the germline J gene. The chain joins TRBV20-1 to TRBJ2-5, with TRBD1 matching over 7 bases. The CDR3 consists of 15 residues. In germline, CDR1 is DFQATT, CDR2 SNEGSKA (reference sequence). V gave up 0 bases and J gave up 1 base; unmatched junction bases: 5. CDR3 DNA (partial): TGCAGTGCTAGAGATCGTAGACAGGGCCAAGAGACC. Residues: CSARDRRQGQET. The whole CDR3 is CSARDRRQGQETQYF.

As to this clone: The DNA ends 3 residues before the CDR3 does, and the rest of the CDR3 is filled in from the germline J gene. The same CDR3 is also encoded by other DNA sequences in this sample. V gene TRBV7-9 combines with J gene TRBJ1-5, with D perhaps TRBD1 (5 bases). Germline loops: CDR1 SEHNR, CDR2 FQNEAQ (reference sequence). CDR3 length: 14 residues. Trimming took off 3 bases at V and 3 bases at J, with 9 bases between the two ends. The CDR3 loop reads CASSFTGNNQPQHF. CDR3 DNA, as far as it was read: TGTGCCAGCAGCTTTACAGGTAACAATCAGCCC. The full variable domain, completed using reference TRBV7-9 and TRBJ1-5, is DTGVSQNPRHKITKRGQNVTFRCDPISEHNRLYWYRQTLGQGPEFLTYFQNEAQLEKSRLLSDRFSAERPKGSFSTLEIQRTEQGDSAMYLCASSFTGNNQPQHFGDGTRLSIL.

The sequenced CDR3 bases are TGCAGTGCTAGAGAGCGGGAGTACGAG. It codes for CSAREREYE. From start to end, the CDR3 is CSAREREYEQYF. The gene calls are TRBV20-1 and TRBJ2-7, with 7 bases aligning to TRBD2. Read sequence stops 3 residues before the CDR3 end, and the germline J gene provides the missing end. Trimming cost V 0 bases and J 4 bases; bases outside gene matches: 0. Per germline, CDR1 DFQATT and CDR2 SNEGSKA (reference sequence). The CDR3 is 12 amino acids.

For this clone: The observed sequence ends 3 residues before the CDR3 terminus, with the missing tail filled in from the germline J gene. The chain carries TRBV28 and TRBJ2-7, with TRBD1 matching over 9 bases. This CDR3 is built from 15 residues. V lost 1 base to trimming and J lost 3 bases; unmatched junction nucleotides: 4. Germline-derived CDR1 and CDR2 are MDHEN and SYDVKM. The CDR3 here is CASSLLGTGYYEQYF. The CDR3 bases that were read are TGTGCCAGCAGTTTATTGGGGACAGGGTACTACGAG.

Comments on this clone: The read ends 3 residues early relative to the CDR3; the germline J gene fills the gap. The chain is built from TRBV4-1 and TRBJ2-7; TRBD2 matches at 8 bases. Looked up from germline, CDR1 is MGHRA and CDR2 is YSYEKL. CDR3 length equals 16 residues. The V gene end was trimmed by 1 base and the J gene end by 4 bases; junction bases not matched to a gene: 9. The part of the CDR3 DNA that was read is TGCGCCAGCAGCCAAGTCCCGGGGGGGGTGGGTTACGAG. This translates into CASSQVPGGVGYE. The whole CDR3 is CASSQVPGGVGYEQYF.

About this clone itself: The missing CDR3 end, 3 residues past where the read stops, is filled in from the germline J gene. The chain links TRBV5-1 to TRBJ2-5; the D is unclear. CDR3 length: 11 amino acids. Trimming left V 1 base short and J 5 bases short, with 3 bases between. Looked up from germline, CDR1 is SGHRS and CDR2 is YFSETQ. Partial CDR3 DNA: TGCGCCAGCAGCTTGCATGAGACC. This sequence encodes CASSLHET. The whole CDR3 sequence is CASSLHETQYF.

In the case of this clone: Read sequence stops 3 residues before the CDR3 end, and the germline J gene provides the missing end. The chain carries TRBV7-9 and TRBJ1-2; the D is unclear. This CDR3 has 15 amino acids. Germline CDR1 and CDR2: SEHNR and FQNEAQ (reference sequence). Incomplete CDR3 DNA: TGTGCCAGCAGCTTAACATATGGGCAGTACAATGAC. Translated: CASSLTYGQYND. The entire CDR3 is CASSLTYGQYNDYTF.

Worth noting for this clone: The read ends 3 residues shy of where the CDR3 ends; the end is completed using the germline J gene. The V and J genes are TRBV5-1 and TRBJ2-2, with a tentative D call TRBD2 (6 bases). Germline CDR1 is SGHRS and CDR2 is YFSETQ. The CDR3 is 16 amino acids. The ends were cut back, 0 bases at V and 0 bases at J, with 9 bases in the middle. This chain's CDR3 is CASSLEASANTGELFF. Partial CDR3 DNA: TGCGCCAGCAGCTTGGAGGCTAGCGCGAACACCGGGGAG.

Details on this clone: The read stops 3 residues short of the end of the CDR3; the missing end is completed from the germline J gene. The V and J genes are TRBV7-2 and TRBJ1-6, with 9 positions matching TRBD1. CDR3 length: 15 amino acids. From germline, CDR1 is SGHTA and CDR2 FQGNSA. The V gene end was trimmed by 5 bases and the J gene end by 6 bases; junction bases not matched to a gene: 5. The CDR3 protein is CASSPVGQGNSPLHF. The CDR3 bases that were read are TGTGCCAGCAGCCCTGTGGGACAGGGTAATTCACCC.

CDR3 residues: CASSTRQGADTQYF. The CDR3 DNA, read in part, is TGTGCCAGTAGTACCCGACAGGGGGCGGATACG. The rearrangement joins TRBV19 to TRBJ2-3; 10 nucleotides line up with TRBD1. The read ends 3 residues early relative to the CDR3; the germline J gene fills the gap. The CDR3 covers 14 residues. Germline CDR1 LNHDA, CDR2 SQIVND (reference sequence). Trimming took 4 bases from V and 6 from J; bases not matched to a gene: 4.

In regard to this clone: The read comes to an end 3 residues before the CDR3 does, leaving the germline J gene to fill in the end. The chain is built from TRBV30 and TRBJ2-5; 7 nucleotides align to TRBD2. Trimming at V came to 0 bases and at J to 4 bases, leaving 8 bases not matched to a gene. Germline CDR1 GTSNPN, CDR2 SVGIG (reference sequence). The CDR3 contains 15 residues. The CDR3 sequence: CAWSVLGGTGETQYF. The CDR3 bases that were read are TGTGCCTGGAGTGTACTGGGGGGGACGGGAGAGACC.

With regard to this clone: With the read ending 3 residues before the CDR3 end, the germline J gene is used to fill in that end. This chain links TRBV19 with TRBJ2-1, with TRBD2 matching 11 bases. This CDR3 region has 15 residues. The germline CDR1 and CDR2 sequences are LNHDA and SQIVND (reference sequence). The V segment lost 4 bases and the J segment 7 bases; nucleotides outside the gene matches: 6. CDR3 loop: CASSTTSGRINEQFF. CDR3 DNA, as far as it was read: TGTGCCAGTAGTACAACTAGCGGGAGAATAAATGAG.

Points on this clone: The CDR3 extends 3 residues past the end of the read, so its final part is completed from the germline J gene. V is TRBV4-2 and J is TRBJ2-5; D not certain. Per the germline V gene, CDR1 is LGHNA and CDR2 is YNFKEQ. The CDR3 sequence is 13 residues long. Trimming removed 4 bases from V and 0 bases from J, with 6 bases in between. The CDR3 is CASSLSHQETQYF. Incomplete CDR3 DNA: TGTGCCAGCAGCCTCTCCCACCAAGAGACC.

The CDR3 loop is CASSPQGSDSPLHF. The covered CDR3 bases are TGTGCCAGCTCACCACAGGGTAGCGATTCACCC. V usage is TRBV18 and J usage is TRBJ1-6; no clear D gene. The read ends 3 residues shy of where the CDR3 ends; the end is completed using the germline J gene. Germline CDR1 is KGHSH and CDR2 is LQKENI. V was cut by 1 base and J by 8 bases, with 9 bases left in between. The CDR3 spans 14 residues.

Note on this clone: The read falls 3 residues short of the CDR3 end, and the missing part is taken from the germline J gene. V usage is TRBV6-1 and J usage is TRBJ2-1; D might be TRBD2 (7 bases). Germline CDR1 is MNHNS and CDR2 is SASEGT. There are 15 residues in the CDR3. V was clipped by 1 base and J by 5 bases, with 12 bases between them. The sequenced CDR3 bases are TGTGCCAGCAGTGAAGAGGGGGGGGGCAACAATGAG. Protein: CASSEEGGGNNE. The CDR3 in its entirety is CASSEEGGGNNEQFF.

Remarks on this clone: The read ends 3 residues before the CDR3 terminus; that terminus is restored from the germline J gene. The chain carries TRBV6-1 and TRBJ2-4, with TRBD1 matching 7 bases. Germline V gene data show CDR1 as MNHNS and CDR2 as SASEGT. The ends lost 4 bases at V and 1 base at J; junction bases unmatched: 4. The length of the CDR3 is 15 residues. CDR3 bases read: TGTGCCAGCAGTGTAGGGGGCGCTGCCAAAAACATT. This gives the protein CASSVGGAAKNI. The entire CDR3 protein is CASSVGGAAKNIQYF.

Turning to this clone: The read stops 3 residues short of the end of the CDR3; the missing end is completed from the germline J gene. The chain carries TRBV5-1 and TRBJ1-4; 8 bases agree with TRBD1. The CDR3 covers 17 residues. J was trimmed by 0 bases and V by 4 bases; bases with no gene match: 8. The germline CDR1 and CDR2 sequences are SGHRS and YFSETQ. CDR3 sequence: CASSETQGVTTNEKLFF. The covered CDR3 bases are TGCGCCAGCAGCGAAACACAGGGGGTGACAACTAATGAAAAA.

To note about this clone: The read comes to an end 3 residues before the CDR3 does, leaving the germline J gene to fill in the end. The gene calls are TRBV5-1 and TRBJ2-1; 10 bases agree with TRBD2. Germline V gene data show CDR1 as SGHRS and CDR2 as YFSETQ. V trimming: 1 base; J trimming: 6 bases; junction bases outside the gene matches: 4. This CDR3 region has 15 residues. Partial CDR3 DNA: TGCGCCAGCAGCTTGTGGTCTAGCGGGAGCAATGAG. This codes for CASSLWSSGSNE. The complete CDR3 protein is CASSLWSSGSNEQFF.

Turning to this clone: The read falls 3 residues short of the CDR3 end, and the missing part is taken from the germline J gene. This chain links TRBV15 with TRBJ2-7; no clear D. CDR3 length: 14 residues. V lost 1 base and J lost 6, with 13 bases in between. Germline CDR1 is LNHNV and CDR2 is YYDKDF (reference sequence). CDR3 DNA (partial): TGTGCCACCAGCAGAGGTCAAGGATCTAGCGAG. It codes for CATSRGQGSSE. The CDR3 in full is CATSRGQGSSEQYF. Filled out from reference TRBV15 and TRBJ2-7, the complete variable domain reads DAMVIQNPRYQVTQFGKPVTLSCSQTLNHNVMYWYQQKSSQAPKLLFHYYDKDFNNEADTPDNFQSRRPNTSFCFLDIRSPGLGDTAMYLCATSRGQGSSEQYFGPGTRLTVT.

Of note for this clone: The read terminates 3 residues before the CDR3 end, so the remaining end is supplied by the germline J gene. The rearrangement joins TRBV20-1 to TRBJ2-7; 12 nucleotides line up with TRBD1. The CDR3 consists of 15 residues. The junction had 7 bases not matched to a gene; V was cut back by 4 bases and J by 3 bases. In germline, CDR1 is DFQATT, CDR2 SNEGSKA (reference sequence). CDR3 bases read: TGCAGTGCTACCCCGGGACAGGGGGCGATCTACGAG. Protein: CSATPGQGAIYE. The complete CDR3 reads CSATPGQGAIYEQYF.